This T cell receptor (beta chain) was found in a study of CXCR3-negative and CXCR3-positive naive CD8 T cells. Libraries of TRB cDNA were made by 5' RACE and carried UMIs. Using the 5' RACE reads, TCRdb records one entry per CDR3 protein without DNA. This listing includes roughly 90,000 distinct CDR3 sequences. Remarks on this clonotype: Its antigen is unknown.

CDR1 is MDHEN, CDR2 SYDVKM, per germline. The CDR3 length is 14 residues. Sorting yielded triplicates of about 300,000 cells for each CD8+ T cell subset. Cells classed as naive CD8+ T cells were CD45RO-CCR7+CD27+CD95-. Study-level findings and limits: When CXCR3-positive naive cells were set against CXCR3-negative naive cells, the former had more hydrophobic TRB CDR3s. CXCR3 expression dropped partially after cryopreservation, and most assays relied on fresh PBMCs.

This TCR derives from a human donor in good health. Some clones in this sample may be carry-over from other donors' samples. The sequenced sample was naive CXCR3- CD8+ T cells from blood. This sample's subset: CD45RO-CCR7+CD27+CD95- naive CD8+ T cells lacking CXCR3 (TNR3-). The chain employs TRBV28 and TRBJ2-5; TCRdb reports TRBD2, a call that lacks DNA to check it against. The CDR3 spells CASSLAGSVETQYF.